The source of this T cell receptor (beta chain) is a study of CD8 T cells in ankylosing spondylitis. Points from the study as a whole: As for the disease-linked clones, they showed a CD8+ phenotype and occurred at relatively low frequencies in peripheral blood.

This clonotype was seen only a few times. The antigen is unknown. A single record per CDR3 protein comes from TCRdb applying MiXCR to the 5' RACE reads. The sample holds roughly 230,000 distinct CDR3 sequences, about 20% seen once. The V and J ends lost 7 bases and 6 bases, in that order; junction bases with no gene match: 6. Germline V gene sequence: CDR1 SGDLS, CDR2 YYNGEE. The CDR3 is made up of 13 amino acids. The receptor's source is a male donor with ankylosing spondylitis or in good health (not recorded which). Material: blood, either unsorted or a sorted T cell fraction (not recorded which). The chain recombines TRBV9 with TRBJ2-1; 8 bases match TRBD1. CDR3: CASGNRGFNEQFF. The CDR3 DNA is TGTGCCAGCGGGAACAGGGGGTTCAATGAGCAGTTCTTC.